Each of the 32 T cell receptor beta chains below was sequenced from the same sample in a study of blood T cell repertoires in COVID-19. Sequenced by immunoSEQ multiplex PCR; TCRdb stores in-frame clones only, minus some. In the table there are about 160,000 clones, roughly 78% of which are singletons. Source material: peripheral blood. The receptor source for this set is a woman aged 60-75 years with COVID-19, enrolled during active disease.

This clone was recorded a few times. This sequence joins TRBV3-1 (or the pseudogene TRBV3-2) and TRBJ2-3, with TRBD2 matching 10 bases. This CDR3 region has 17 residues. Trimming removed 4 bases from V and 0 bases from J; junction bases left unmatched: 7. Germline V gene lookup returns CDR1 LGHDT and CDR2 YNNKEL (reference sequence). CDR3 sequence (DNA): TGTGCCAGCAGCCTTAGCGGGGGGATCGGGAGCACAGATACGCAGTATTTT. As protein: CASSLSGGIGSTDTQYF.

Note on this clone: One end of the junction is discordant with germline, which a read error may explain. V is TRBV4-1 and J is TRBJ2-7; D is perhaps TRBD2 (6 bases). The CDR3 contains 12 residues. From germline, CDR1 is MGHRA and CDR2 YSYEKL. CDR3 loop: CASSQGPTSMDF. Here the CDR3 DNA reads TGCGCCAGCAGCCAAGGTCCGACTAGTATGGACTTC.

V is TRBV6-1 and J is TRBJ2-1, with D perhaps TRBD1 (6 bases). The CDR3 runs to 16 residues. With 4 bases removed from V and 5 bases from J, the gap between germline ends came to 18 bases. The germline V gene encodes CDR1 MNHNS and CDR2 SASEGT. CDR3 in DNA: TGTGCCAGCAGTGGGATCACAGGGTCCTTAAACAATGAGCAGTTCTTC. Protein: CASSGITGSLNNEQFF.

V and J are TRBV6-2 or TRBV6-3 and TRBJ2-6, with 11 bases matching TRBD2. The V gene's germline CDR1 is MNHEY and CDR2 SVGEGT. Trimming at V came to 5 bases and at J to 0 bases, leaving 15 bases not matched to a gene. CDR3 length: 21 residues. CDR3 residues: CASSPDIAGGLTASGANVLTF. CDR3 nucleotides: TGTGCCAGCAGTCCCGATATAGCGGGAGGGCTCACGGCCTCTGGGGCCAACGTCCTGACTTTC.

The chain combines TRBV4-3 with TRBJ1-2, with 7 nucleotides matching TRBD1. The CDR3 has 18 amino acids. Germline V gives CDR1 LGHNA, CDR2 YSLEER. The V and J ends lost 0 bases and 3 bases, in that order; junction bases with no gene match: 13. In nucleotides, the CDR3 is TGCGCCAGCAGCCAAGATGTGGTCAGGGGGATAGGTGACTATGGCTACACCTTC. Protein sequence: CASSQDVVRGIGDYGYTF.

The gene calls are TRBV7-2 and TRBJ2-7; 10 bases are a match to TRBD1. The V gene's germline CDR1 is SGHTA and CDR2 FQGNSA. Trimming took 4 bases from V and 4 from J; bases not matched to a gene: 4. The CDR3 loop spans 14 amino acids. The chain's CDR3 is CASSSGQGGYEQYF. In nucleotides, the CDR3 is TGTGCCAGCAGCTCCGGACAGGGGGGGTACGAGCAGTACTTC.

The gene calls are TRBV11-3 and TRBJ2-2, with D possibly TRBD2 on 5 matching bases. Per germline, CDR1 SGHNT and CDR2 YENEEA. The CDR3 length is 14 residues. The ends were cut back, 4 bases at V and 2 bases at J, with 8 bases in the middle. The CDR3 nucleotides are TGTGCCAGCAGCTCCGGGGTTAACACCGGGGAGCTGTTTTTT. The encoded protein is CASSSGVNTGELFF.

This clone was seen only once. The chain carries TRBV11-3 and TRBJ2-3; TRBD2 matches at 7 bases. V shed 5 bases, J shed 14 bases, and the junction held 10 bases outside the gene matches. The CDR3 runs to 12 residues. Germline V gene lookup returns CDR1 SGHNT and CDR2 YENEEA. The DNA of the CDR3 is TGTGCCAGCAGCCGCAGCGGGACTCCCTTGTATTTT. It yields the protein CASSRSGTPLYF.

The rearrangement uses TRBV4-2 and TRBJ1-5; D remains ambiguous. Germline V gene data show CDR1 as LGHNA and CDR2 as YNFKEQ. The CDR3 is 12 amino acids. The V and J ends lost 2 bases and 4 bases respectively, with 3 bases between them. The CDR3 coding sequence is TGTGCCAGCAGCCAAATAAATCAGCCCCAGCATTTT. It specifies CASSQINQPQHF.

CDR3 in amino acids: CASSEDNQGFYGYTF. In DNA form, the CDR3 reads TGTGCCAGCAGTGAGGATAACCAGGGATTCTATGGCTACACCTTC. The rearrangement links TRBV6-1 to TRBJ1-2; a possible D gene is TRBD1 (5 bases). Trimming left V 3 bases short and J 4 bases short, with 15 bases between. Germline CDR1 MNHNS, CDR2 SASEGT. This CDR3 has 15 amino acids.

The rearrangement uses TRBV18 and TRBJ1-3; 7 bases align to TRBD1. Germline assignment: CDR1 KGHSH and CDR2 LQKENI. V trimming: 3 bases; J trimming: 0 bases; junction bases outside the gene matches: 2. The CDR3 is 15 amino acids. The CDR3 coding sequence is TGTGCCAGCTCACCGACAGGGAGCTCTGGAAACACCATATATTTT. It yields the protein CASSPTGSSGNTIYF. Combining the CDR3 with reference TRBV18 and TRBJ1-3 gives the whole variable domain NAGVMQNPRHLVRRRGQEARLRCSPMKGHSHVYWYRQLPEEGLKFMVYLQKENIIDESGMPKERFSAEFPKEGPSILRIQQVVRGDSAAYFCASSPTGSSGNTIYFGEGSWLTVV.

J is TRBJ2-5 and V is TRBV6-5, with a tentative D call TRBD1 (6 bases). The V and J ends lost 3 bases and 2 bases respectively, with 16 bases between them. Germline CDR1 is MNHEY and CDR2 is SVGAGI. The CDR3 loop spans 16 amino acids. The CDR3 loop is CASSYLVCRGQETQYF. In DNA, the CDR3 is TGTGCCAGCAGTTATTTGGTTTGTAGGGGGCAAGAGACCCAGTACTTC.

V is TRBV5-1 and J is TRBJ2-5; 7 bases line up with TRBD2. The CDR3 has 12 amino acids. The germline gives CDR1 SGHRS, CDR2 YFSETQ. The V gene end was trimmed by 5 bases and the J gene end by 5 bases; junction bases not matched to a gene: 3. The CDR3: CASSREGETQYF. The CDR3 DNA reads TGCGCCAGCAGTAGGGAGGGGGAGACCCAGTACTTC.

This clone was detected only a few times. The chain is built from TRBV27 and TRBJ1-5, with D tentatively TRBD1 (5 bases). The CDR3 has 15 amino acids. Germline V lookup: CDR1 MNHEY, CDR2 SMNVEV (reference sequence). V was cut by 6 bases and J by 4 bases, with 16 bases left in between. CDR3 coding DNA: TGTGCCAGCAGCCTCGGGTGGGGGGGAAATCAGCCCCAGCATTTT. It yields the protein CASSLGWGGNQPQHF.

The gene calls are TRBV9 and TRBJ1-2, with no clear D. V dropped 4 bases and J dropped 6 bases, with 16 bases sitting between them. This CDR3 has 14 residues. Germline loops: CDR1 SGDLS, CDR2 YYNGEE. The DNA of the CDR3 is TGTGCCAGCAGCCGGGAGGGCGTTCTCCATGGCTACACCTTC. Translated: CASSREGVLHGYTF.

This clone was found once. J is TRBJ1-2 and V is TRBV3-1 (or the pseudogene TRBV3-2), with D possibly being TRBD1 (5 bases). Per germline, CDR1 LGHDT and CDR2 YNNKEL (reference sequence). Trimming left V 3 bases short and J 3 bases short, with 17 bases between. This CDR3 region has 16 residues. CDR3 in DNA: TGTGCCAGCAGCCAGATCCAAGGGGCCTTGGACTATGGCTACACCTTC. Its protein is CASSQIQGALDYGYTF.

The chain couples TRBV10-2 to TRBJ2-7; 8 bases agree with TRBD1. J was trimmed by 5 bases and V by 6 bases; bases with no gene match: 12. CDR3 length: 15 residues. CDR1 and CDR2 from the germline V gene are WSHSY and SAAADI. The CDR3 sequence is CASSLGQGGPHEQYV. In DNA, the CDR3 is TGCGCCAGCAGCCTCGGACAGGGAGGTCCCCACGAGCAGTACGTC.

J is TRBJ1-1 and V is TRBV5-1; unclear D gene. The CDR3 sequence is 14 residues long. The V and J ends lost 2 bases and 6 bases respectively, with 14 bases between them. CDR1 and CDR2 from the germline V gene are SGHRS and YFSETQ. CDR3 region: CASSFRGGSSEAFF. As DNA, the CDR3 is TGCGCCAGCAGCTTCCGGGGTGGGTCGTCTGAAGCTTTCTTT.

This chain links TRBV6-2 or TRBV6-3 with TRBJ2-1, with D perhaps matching TRBD1 (6 bases). The CDR3 is 15 residues long. Germline V lookup: CDR1 MNHEY, CDR2 SVGEGT. V lost 6 bases and J 4 bases, leaving 16 bases between the germline ends. The CDR3 region has the DNA TGTGCCAGCAGCACAGGGTTAAATATATACAATGAGCAGTTCTTC. Translation: CASSTGLNIYNEQFF.

This rearrangement joins TRBV5-1 to TRBJ2-3, with a possible D match to TRBD1 (6 bases). V was shortened by 3 bases and J by 5 bases, with 19 bases between the two germline ends. This CDR3 has 16 amino acids. CDR1 and CDR2 (germline): SGHRS, YFSETQ. Here the CDR3 DNA reads TGCGCCAGCAGCTCCAGGACAGTTATTGGGCAAGATACGCAGTATTTT. Amino acids: CASSSRTVIGQDTQYF.

The V and J genes are TRBV6-2 or TRBV6-3 and TRBJ1-5; D gene unclear. With 3 bases removed from V and 0 bases from J, the gap between germline ends came to 9 bases. This CDR3 is 15 amino acids long. Germline CDR1 is MNHEY and CDR2 is SVGEGT. The CDR3 nucleotides read TGTGCCAGCAGTTATGCCGGGTCTAGCAATCAGCCCCAGCATTTT. It encodes CASSYAGSSNQPQHF.

This clone turned up a few times. This rearrangement joins TRBV7-2 to TRBJ2-1; perhaps TRBD1 as D (5 bases). The germline V gene has CDR1 SGHTA and CDR2 FQGNSA. The CDR3 spans 16 residues. The V end was cut by 5 bases, the J end by 3 bases, with 17 bases between. CDR3 DNA sequence: TGTGCCAGCAGCCCCACGGGCAGGGAAGGCTACAATGAGCAGTTCTTC. It is translated as CASSPTGREGYNEQFF.

This chain links TRBV6-5 with TRBJ2-1; no clear D gene. Germline lookup yields CDR1 MNHEY and CDR2 SVGAGI. CDR3 length: 14 amino acids. The V end lost 0 bases, the J end lost 3 bases, and 6 bases lay between the germline ends. CDR3 protein: CASSYSAGYNEQFF. In DNA, the CDR3 is TGTGCCAGCAGTTACTCCGCCGGCTACAATGAGCAGTTCTTC.

The J gene is TRBJ2-7, the V gene TRBV3-1 (or the pseudogene TRBV3-2); 12 bases are a match to TRBD1. V was pared by 5 bases and J by 2 bases, with 7 bases of the junction left unmatched. The CDR3 spans 16 residues. CDR1 is LGHDT and CDR2 is YNNKEL in the germline V gene (reference sequence). CDR3 protein: CASSWGQGASAYEQYF. CDR3 sequence (DNA): TGTGCCAGCAGCTGGGGACAGGGGGCGTCGGCCTACGAGCAGTACTTC.

This clone was detected only once. The V and J genes are TRBV6-5 and TRBJ2-3; 8 nucleotides line up with TRBD1. V was pared by 8 bases and J by 2 bases, with 9 bases of the junction left unmatched. Germline V gene lookup returns CDR1 MNHEY and CDR2 SVGAGI. CDR3 length: 15 amino acids. The CDR3 region has the DNA TGTGCCAGCTCCATCCGGACAGGGTACACAGATACGCAGTATTTT. Translating gives CASSIRTGYTDTQYF.

This chain uses TRBV3-1 (or the pseudogene TRBV3-2) with TRBJ1-6, with D unclear. V was shortened by 0 bases and J by 5 bases, with 8 bases between the two germline ends. CDR3 length: 15 residues. The germline CDR1 and CDR2 sequences are LGHDT and YNNKEL (reference sequence). For the CDR3, the DNA is TGTGCCAGCAGCCAAGACGGCGGGGATAATTCACCCCTCCACTTT. Protein sequence: CASSQDGGDNSPLHF.

V is TRBV2 and J is TRBJ2-1; D might be TRBD2 (6 bases). Germline lookup yields CDR1 SNHLY and CDR2 FYNNEI. Trimming shortened V by 4 bases and J by 8 bases, and 12 bases separated the two germline ends. This CDR3 region has 13 residues. The CDR3 nucleotides are TGTGCCAGCAGTGTACTGGGACTCCATGAGCAGTTCTTC. Amino acids: CASSVLGLHEQFF.

This chain links TRBV19 with TRBJ1-5, with TRBD1 as a possible D gene (6 bases). Per germline, CDR1 LNHDA and CDR2 SQIVND (reference sequence). Deletions cut 9 bases from V and 0 bases from J, with 18 bases between. The length of the CDR3 is 16 residues. The CDR3 sequence: CARKNTGQYSNQPQHF. The CDR3 nucleotides read TGTGCCAGGAAAAACACGGGACAATATAGCAATCAGCCCCAGCATTTT.

This clone was seen just once. The V gene is TRBV9, the J gene TRBJ2-1; the match to TRBD1 covers 9 bases. Germline V gives CDR1 SGDLS, CDR2 YYNGEE. This CDR3 spans 15 amino acids. After removal of 4 bases from V and 4 bases from J, the junction contained 6 bases not matched to a gene. The CDR3 nucleotides read TGTGCCAGCAGCCCCTCGACAGGGGGATACAATGAGCAGTTCTTC. Translating it yields CASSPSTGGYNEQFF.

The CDR3 sequence is CASSQLRLAGYGYYNEQFF. CDR3 DNA sequence: TGTGCCAGCAGCCAGCTCAGACTAGCGGGATACGGGTACTACAATGAGCAGTTCTTC. This chain links TRBV3-1 (or the pseudogene TRBV3-2) with TRBJ2-1, with TRBD2 identical over 11 bases. The CDR3 is 19 residues long. Trimming at V came to 3 bases and at J to 3 bases, leaving 13 bases not matched to a gene. Germline V gene lookup returns CDR1 LGHDT and CDR2 YNNKEL (reference sequence).

The chain joins TRBV18 to TRBJ2-1, with TRBD2 matching over 8 bases. This CDR3 has 14 amino acids. Per germline, CDR1 KGHSH and CDR2 LQKENI. V was clipped by 2 bases and J by 6 bases; unmatched bases: 3. The CDR3 here is CASSPGLARNEQFF. CDR3 sequence (DNA): TGTGCCAGCTCACCAGGACTAGCACGCAATGAGCAGTTCTTC.

The J gene is TRBJ1-3, the V gene TRBV7-8; TRBD1 aligns across 7 bases. Germline lookup yields CDR1 SGHVS and CDR2 FQNEAQ. CDR3 size: 14 residues. The V gene end was trimmed by 4 bases and the J gene end by 3 bases; junction bases not matched to a gene: 3. CDR3 loop: CASSSTGSGNTIYF. The CDR3, as DNA: TGTGCCAGCAGCTCGACAGGGAGTGGAAACACCATATATTTT.